Presented here are 10 T cell receptor beta chains from one specimen sequenced in a study of T-cell reconstitution after alpha-beta-depleted transplantation in children. Unique molecular identifiers were incorporated when the TCRbeta library was constructed. TCRdb passed the PCR reads through MiXCR, listing each CDR3 protein once. The sample comprises about 830,000 distinct CDR3 sequences, around 15% of which are singletons, and under 6% rests with the top ten. Material: PBMCs, mostly from graft donor cells, obtained 360 days after TCRalphabeta/CD19-depleted stem cell transplant. The receptors originated from a male patient between 5 and 17 years old who had a stem cell transplant for acute lymphoblastic leukemia, so the T cells may come from the graft donor.

The J gene is TRBJ2-5, the V gene TRBV3-1, with D possibly being TRBD2 (5 bases). Between the trimmed V and J ends, which lost 3 bases and 5 bases, there was a span of 22 bases. The CDR3 covers 17 residues. Germline V gene data show CDR1 as LGHDT and CDR2 as YNNKEL (reference sequence). CDR3 region: CASSQYLGQPWEETQYF. CDR3 sequence (DNA): TGTGCCAGCAGCCAGTATCTCGGGCAGCCCTGGGAGGAGACCCAGTACTTC.

This rearrangement joins TRBV2 to TRBJ2-3, with 8 bases fitting TRBD2. The V gene's germline CDR1 is SNHLY and CDR2 FYNNEI. This CDR3 contains 17 residues. Trimming removed 7 bases from V and 0 bases from J; junction bases left unmatched: 12. CDR3: CASTLLAGISSTDTQYF. The CDR3 DNA reads as TGTGCCAGCACCCTTCTAGCGGGTATTTCTAGCACAGATACGCAGTATTTT.

The CDR3: CSVILISGSSYEQYF. CDR3 in DNA: TGCAGCGTTATCTTAATTAGCGGGAGCTCCTACGAGCAGTACTTC. The V and J genes are TRBV29-1 and TRBJ2-7; 9 bases are a match to TRBD2. Germline CDR1 is SQVTM and CDR2 is ANQGSEA. V shed 5 bases, J shed 0 bases, and the junction held 8 bases outside the gene matches. The CDR3 loop spans 15 amino acids.

The chain uses TRBV20-1 and TRBJ2-7; 11 nucleotides align to TRBD2. CDR3 length equals 16 residues. Trimming at V came to 1 base and at J to 3 bases, leaving 8 bases not matched to a gene. Germline V CDR1 and CDR2: DFQATT, SNEGSKA (reference sequence). The CDR3, as DNA: TGCAGTGCTAGAGTACGCACTAGCGGGAGTTACTACGAGCAGTACTTC. Its protein product is CSARVRTSGSYYEQYF.

This clonotype came up many times. The chain recombines TRBV9 with TRBJ2-1; 11 bases fit TRBD2. V dropped 3 bases and J dropped 3; count of bases not matched to a gene: 2. This CDR3 has 15 residues. Germline CDR1 is SGDLS and CDR2 is YYNGEE. CDR3 DNA sequence: TGTGCCAGCAGCGCGACTAGCGGGAACTACAATGAGCAGTTCTTC. This sequence encodes CASSATSGNYNEQFF.

The V call is TRBV4-1, the J call TRBJ2-7; the D gene is possibly TRBD2 (6 bases). CDR3 length equals 17 residues. In germline, CDR1 is MGHRA, CDR2 YSYEKL. With 0 bases removed from V and 0 bases from J, the gap between germline ends came to 15 bases. CDR3 DNA: TGCGCCAGCAGCCAAGATATCTGGCGGGGCCTCTCCTACGAGCAGTACTTC. Protein: CASSQDIWRGLSYEQYF.

This clonotype was seen a few times. The genes are TRBV12-3 or TRBV12-4 and TRBJ2-1; 11 bases line up with TRBD2. J gave up 6 bases and V 5 bases, and 12 bases lay outside the gene matches. The CDR3 is made up of 17 amino acids. CDR3 in amino acids: CASSTTFGTSGTNEQFF. In DNA, the CDR3 is TGTGCCAGCAGTACCACGTTCGGGACTAGCGGAACCAATGAGCAGTTCTTC.

About this clonotype: This CDR3 is missing its conserved last phenylalanine or tryptophan, likely due to a read error. The rearrangement uses TRBV12-3 or TRBV12-4 and TRBJ1-4; the D gene is possibly TRBD1 (6 bases). The CDR3 sequence is 15 residues long. Trimming pared 6 bases from V and 7 bases from J, leaving 18 bases between. The CDR3: CASRDDRQGSEKLFS. The CDR3 nucleotides are TGTGCCAGCAGGGACGACAGGCAAGGTTCTGAAAAACTGTTTTCT.

The rearrangement uses TRBV4-1 and TRBJ2-1; D unclear. Germline V CDR1 and CDR2: MGHRA, YSYEKL. The CDR3 sequence is 12 residues long. Trimming pared 2 bases from V and 10 bases from J, leaving 9 bases between. CDR3 residues: CASSQRAGEQFF. The CDR3 bases are TGCGCCAGCAGCCAACGGGCCGGGGAGCAGTTCTTC.

This clonotype has more than one count but fewer than ten. The chain joins TRBV7-3 to TRBJ2-1; no definite D call. The CDR3 sequence is 15 residues long. Germline values: CDR1 SGHTA, CDR2 FQGTGA. V was cut by 3 bases and J by 6 bases, with 15 bases left in between. Here the CDR3 DNA reads TGTGCCAGCAGCTTCCATAGATATGGCGCCAATGAGCAGTTCTTC. Translation gives CASSFHRYGANEQFF.